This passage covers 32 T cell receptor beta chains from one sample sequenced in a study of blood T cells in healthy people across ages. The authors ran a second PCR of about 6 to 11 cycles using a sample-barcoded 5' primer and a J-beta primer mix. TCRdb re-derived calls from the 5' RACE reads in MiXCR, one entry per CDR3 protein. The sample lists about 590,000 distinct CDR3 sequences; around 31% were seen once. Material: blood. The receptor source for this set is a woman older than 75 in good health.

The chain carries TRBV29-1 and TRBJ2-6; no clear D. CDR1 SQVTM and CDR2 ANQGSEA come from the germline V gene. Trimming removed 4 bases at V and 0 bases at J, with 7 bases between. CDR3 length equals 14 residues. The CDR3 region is CSVALNSGANVLTF. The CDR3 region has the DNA TGCAGCGTTGCTTTAAACTCTGGGGCCAACGTCCTGACTTTC.

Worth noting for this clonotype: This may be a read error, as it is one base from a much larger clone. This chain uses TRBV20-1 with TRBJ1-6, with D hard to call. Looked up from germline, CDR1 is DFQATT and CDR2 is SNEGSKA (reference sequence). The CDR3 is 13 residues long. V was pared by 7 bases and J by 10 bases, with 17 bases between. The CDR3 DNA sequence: TGCAGTGTTAGCCCCGGGGTAGGGTCACCCCTCCACTTT. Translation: CSVSPGVGSPLHF.

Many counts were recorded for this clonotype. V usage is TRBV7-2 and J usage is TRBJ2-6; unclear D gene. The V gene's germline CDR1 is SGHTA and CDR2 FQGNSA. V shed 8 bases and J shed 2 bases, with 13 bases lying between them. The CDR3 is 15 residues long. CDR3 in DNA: TGTGCCAGCGGCCAGACGGTCCCTGGGGCCAACGTCCTGACTTTC. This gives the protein CASGQTVPGANVLTF. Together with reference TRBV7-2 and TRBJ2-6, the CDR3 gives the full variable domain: GAGVSQSPSNKVTEKGKDVELRCDPISGHTALYWYRQSLGQGLEFLIYFQGNSAPDKSGLPSDRFSAERTGGSVSTLTIQRTQQEDSAVYLCASGQTVPGANVLTFGAGSRLTVL.

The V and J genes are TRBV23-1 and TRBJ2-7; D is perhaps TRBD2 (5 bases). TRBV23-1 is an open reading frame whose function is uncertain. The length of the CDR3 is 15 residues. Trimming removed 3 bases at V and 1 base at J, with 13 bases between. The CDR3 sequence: CASSHGEHMSYEQYF. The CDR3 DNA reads TGCGCCAGCAGTCATGGGGAGCACATGTCCTACGAGCAGTACTTC.

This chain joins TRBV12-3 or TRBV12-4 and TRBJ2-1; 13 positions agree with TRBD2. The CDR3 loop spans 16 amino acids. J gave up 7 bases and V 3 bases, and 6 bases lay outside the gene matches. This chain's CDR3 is CASSLAGLAGKNEQFF. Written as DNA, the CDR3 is TGTGCCAGCAGTTTGGCGGGACTAGCGGGGAAGAATGAGCAGTTCTTC.

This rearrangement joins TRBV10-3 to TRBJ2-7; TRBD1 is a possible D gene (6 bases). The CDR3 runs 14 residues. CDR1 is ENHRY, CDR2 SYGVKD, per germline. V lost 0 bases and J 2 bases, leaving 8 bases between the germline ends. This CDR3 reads CAISESAGAYEQYF. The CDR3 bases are TGTGCCATCAGTGAGTCTGCAGGGGCCTACGAGCAGTACTTC.

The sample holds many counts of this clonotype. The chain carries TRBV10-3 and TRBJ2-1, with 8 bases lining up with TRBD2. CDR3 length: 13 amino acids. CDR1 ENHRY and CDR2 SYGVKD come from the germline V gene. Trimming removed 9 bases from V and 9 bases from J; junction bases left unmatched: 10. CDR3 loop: CAITTGGAGEQFF. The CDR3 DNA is TGTGCCATAACCACCGGGGGGGCGGGTGAGCAGTTCTTC.

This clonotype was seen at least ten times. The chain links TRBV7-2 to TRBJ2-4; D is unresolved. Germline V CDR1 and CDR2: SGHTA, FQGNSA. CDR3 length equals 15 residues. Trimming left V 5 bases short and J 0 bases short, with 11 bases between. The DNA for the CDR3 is TGTGCCAGCAGCCCCGGAGCGACAGCCAAAAACATTCAGTACTTC. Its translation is CASSPGATAKNIQYF.

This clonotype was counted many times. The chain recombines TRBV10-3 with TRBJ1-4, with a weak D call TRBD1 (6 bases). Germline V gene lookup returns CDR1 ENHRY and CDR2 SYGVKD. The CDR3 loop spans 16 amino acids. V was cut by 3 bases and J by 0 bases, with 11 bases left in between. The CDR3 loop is CAISDTGQPTNEKLFF. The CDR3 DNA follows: TGTGCCATCAGTGACACTGGACAGCCAACTAATGAAAAACTGTTTTTT.

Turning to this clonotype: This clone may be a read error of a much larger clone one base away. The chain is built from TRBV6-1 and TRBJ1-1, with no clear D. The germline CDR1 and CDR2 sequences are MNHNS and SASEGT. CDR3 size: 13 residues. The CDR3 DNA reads TGTGCCAGCCGAGACCCAGGAGACACTGAAACTTTCTTT. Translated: CASRDPGDTETFF.

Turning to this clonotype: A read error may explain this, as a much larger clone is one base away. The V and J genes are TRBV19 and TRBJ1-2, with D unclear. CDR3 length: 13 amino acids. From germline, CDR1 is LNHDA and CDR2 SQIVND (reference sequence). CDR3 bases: TGTGCCAGTAGTATGCTGGGGAACTATGGCCACACCTTC. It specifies CASSMLGNYGHTF.

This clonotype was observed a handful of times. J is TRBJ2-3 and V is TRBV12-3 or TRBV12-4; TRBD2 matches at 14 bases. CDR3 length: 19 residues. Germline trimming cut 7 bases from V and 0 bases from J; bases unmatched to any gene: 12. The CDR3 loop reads CASKGTGLAGVTSTDTQYF. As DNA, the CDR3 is TGTGCCAGCAAGGGGACGGGACTAGCGGGGGTAACTAGCACAGATACGCAGTATTTT.

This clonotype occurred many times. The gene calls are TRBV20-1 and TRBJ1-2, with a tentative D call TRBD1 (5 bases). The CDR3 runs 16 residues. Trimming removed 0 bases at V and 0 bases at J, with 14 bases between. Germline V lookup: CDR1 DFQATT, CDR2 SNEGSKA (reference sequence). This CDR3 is CSARDQGFTTNYGYTF. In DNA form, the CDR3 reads TGCAGTGCTAGAGACCAGGGCTTTACTACTAACTATGGCTACACCTTC.

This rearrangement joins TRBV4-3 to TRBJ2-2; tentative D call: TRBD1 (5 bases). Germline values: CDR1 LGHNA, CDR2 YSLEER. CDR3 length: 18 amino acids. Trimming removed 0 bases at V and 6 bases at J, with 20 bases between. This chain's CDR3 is CASSQDGATRTLPGELFF. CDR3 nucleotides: TGCGCCAGCAGCCAAGACGGAGCGACCCGGACACTCCCCGGGGAGCTGTTTTTT.

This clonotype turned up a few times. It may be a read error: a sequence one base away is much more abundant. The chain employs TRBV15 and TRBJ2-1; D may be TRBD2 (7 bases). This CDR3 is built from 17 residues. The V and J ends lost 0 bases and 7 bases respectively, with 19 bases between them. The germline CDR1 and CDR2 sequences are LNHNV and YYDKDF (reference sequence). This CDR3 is CATSRDQPGGACNEQFF. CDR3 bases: TGTGCCACCAGCAGAGATCAACCGGGGGGCGCCTGTAATGAGCAGTTCTTC. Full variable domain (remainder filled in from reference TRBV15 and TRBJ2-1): DAMVIQNPRYQVTQFGKPVTLSCSQTLNHNVMYWYQQKSSQAPKLLFHYYDKDFNNEADTPDNFQSRRPNTSFCFLDIRSPGLGDTAMYLCATSRDQPGGACNEQFFGPGTRLTVL.

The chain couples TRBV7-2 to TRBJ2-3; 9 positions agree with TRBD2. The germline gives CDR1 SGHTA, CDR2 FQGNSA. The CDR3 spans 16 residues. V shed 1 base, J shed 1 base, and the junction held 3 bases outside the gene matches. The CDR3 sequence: CASSLGGGAGTDTQYF. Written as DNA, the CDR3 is TGTGCCAGCAGCTTAGGCGGGGGGGCCGGCACAGATACGCAGTATTTT.

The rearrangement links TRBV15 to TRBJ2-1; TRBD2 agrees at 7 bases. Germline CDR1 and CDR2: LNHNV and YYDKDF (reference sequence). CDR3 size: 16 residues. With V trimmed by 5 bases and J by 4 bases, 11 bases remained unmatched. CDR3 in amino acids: CATSPRTGGPYNEQFF. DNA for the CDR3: TGTGCCACCAGCCCAAGAACGGGAGGCCCTTACAATGAGCAGTTCTTC.

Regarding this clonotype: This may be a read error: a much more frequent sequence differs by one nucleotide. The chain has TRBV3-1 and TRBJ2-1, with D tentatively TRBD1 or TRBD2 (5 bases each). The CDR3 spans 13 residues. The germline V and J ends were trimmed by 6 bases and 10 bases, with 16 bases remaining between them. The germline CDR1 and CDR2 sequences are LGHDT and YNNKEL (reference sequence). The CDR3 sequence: CASRKGTAYEQFF. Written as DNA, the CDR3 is TGTGCCAGCAGAAAAGGGACGGCTTACGAGCAGTTCTTC.

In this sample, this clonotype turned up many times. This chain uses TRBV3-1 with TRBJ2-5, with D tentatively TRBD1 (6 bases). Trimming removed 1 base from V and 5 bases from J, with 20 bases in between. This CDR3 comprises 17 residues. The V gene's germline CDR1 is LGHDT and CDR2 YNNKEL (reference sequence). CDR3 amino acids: CASSQGQGTFRWETQYF. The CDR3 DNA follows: TGTGCCAGCAGCCAAGGGCAGGGGACCTTTAGGTGGGAGACCCAGTACTTC.

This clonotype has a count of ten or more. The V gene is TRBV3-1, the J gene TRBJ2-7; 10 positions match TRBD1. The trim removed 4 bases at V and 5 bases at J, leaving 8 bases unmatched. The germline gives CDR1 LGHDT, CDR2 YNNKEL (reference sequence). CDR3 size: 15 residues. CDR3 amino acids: CASSPTRQGAHEQYF. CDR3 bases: TGTGCCAGCAGCCCAACAAGACAGGGGGCCCACGAGCAGTACTTC.

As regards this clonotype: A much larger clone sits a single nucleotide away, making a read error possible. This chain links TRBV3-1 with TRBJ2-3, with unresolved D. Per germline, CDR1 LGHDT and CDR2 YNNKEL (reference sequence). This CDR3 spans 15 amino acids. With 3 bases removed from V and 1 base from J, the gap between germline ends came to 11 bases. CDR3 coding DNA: TGTGCCAGCAGCCAGGGGTCAGAGGGCACAGATACGCAGTATTTT. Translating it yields CASSQGSEGTDTQYF.

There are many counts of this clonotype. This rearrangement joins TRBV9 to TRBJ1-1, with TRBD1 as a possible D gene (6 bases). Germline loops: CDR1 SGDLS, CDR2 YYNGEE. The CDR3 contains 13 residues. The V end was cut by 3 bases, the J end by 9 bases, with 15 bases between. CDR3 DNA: TGTGCCAGCAGCGAAGGACAGACTACCAAAGCTTTCTTT. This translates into CASSEGQTTKAFF.

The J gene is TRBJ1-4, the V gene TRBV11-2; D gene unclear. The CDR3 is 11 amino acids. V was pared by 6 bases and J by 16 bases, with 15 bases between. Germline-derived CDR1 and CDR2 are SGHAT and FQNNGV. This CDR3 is CASRPRRNPFF. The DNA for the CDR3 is TGTGCCAGCAGACCCCGTAGAAATCCGTTTTTT.

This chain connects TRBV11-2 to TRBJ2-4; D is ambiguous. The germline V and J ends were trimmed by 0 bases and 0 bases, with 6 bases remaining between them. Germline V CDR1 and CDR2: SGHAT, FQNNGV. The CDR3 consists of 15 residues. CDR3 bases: TGTGCCAGCAGCTTAGACGGGCTAGCCAAAAACATTCAGTACTTC. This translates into CASSLDGLAKNIQYF.

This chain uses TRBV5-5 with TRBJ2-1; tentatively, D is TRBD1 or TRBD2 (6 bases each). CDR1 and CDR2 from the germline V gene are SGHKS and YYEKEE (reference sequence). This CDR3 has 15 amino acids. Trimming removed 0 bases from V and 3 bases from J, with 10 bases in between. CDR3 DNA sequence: TGTGCCAGCAGCTTGGGGGGGGCGCGCTACAATGAGCAGTTCTTC. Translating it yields CASSLGGARYNEQFF.

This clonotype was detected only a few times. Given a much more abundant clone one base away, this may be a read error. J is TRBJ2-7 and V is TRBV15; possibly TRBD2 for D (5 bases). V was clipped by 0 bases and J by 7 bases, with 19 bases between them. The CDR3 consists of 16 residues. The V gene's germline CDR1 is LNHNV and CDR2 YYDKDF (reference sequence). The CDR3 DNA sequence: TGTGCCACCAGCAGAGATCACGGAGGCGCCTACAATGAGCAGTACTTC. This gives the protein CATSRDHGGAYNEQYF.

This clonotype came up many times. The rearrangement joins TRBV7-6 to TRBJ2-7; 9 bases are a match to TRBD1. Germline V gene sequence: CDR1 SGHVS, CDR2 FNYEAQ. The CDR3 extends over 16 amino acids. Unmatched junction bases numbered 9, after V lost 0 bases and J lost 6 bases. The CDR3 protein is CASSLAGTGKMIEQYF. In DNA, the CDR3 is TGTGCCAGCAGCTTAGCGGGGACAGGGAAGATGATCGAGCAGTACTTC.

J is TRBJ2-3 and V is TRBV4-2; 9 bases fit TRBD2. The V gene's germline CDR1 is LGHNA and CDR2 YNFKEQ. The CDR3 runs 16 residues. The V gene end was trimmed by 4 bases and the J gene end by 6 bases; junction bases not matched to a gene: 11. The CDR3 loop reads CASSLISGGPVDTQYF. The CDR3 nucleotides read TGTGCCAGCAGCCTTATTAGCGGGGGTCCAGTGGATACGCAGTATTTT.

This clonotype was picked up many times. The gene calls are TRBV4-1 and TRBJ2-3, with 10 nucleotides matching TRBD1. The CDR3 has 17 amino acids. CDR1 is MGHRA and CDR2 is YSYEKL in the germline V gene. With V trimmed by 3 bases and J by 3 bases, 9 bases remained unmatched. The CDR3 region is CASSHFSGTGVTDTQYF. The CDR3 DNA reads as TGCGCCAGCAGCCACTTCTCCGGGACAGGGGTGACAGATACGCAGTATTTT.

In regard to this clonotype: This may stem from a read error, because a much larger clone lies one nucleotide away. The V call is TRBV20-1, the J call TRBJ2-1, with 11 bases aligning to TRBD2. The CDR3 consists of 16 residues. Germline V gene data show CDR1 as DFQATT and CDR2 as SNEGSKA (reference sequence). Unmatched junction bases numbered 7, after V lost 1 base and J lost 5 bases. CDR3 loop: CSARGLAGGAHNEQFF. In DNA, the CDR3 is TGCAGTGCTAGAGGTCTAGCGGGGGGTGCCCACAATGAGCAGTTCTTC.

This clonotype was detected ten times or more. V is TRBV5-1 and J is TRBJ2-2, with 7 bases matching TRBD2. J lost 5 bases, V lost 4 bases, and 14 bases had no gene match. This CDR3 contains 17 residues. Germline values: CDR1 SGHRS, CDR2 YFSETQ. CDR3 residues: CASSNTQGGDYTGELFF. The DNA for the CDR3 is TGCGCCAGCAGCAACACCCAAGGCGGGGACTATACCGGGGAGCTGTTTTTT. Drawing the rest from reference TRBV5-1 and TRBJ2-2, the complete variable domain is KAGVTQTPRYLIKTRGQQVTLSCSPISGHRSVSWYQQTPGQGLQFLFEYFSETQRNKGNFPGRFSGRQFSNSRSEMNVSTLELGDSALYLCASSNTQGGDYTGELFFGEGSRLTVL.

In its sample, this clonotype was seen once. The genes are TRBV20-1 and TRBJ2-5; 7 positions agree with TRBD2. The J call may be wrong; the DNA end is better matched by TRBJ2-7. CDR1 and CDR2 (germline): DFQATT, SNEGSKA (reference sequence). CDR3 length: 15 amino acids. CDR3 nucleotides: TGCAGTGCTAGAAACCGCGGGGGACGCAGATACGAGCAGTACTTC. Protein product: CSARNRGGRRYEQYF.